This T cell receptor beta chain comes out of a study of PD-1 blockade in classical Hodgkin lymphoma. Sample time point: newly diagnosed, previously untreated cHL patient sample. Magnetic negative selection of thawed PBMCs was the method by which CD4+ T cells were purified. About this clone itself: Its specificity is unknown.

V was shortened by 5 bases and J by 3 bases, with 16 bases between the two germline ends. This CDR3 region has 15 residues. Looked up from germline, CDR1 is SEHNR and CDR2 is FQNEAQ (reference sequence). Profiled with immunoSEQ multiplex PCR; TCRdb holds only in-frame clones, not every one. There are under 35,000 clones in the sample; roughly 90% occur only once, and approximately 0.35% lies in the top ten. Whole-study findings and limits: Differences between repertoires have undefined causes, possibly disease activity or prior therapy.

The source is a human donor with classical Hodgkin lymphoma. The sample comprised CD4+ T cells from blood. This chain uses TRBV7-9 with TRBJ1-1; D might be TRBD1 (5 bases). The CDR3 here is CASSLGSGYDTEAFF. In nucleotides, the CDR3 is TGTGCCAGCAGCCTCGGTTCAGGGTACGACACTGAAGCTTTCTTT.